This T cell receptor beta chain was profiled in a study of T cells after yellow fever vaccination. Looking at the study overall: With SMART-Seq v4 Ultra Low Input, the fractions containing low cell numbers were prepared. Findings and limits, study-wide: Booster samples showed a return of most primary-vaccination clones (roughly 95% CD4, 88% CD8). High-abundance clonotypes from the bulk population could contaminate FACS-sorted repertoires. Overlap between CD4 and CD8 compartments was detected for a small share of clonotypes.

One entry per CDR3 protein results from TCRdb running MiXCR on the 5' RACE reads. The sample shows 300,000 to 400,000 distinct CDR3 sequences, 8% to 10% of them seen only once. Turning to this clonotype: Its antigen is currently unknown. This clone may be a read error of a much larger clone one base away.

Source: PBMCs, taken on the day of the first yellow fever vaccination. This receptor was taken from a man aged 18-30 years who received the YFV17D yellow fever vaccine.

The CDR3 nucleotides are TGTGCCAGCAGCAAAGAGGGACAGAACACTGAATCTTTCTTT. Translating it yields CASSKEGQNTESFF. The chain has TRBV7-2 and TRBJ1-1; TRBD1 matches 7 bases. The CDR3 is 14 amino acids. CDR1 is SGHTA and CDR2 is FQGNSA in the germline V gene.